The 29 T cell receptor beta chains listed next were all sequenced from one sample in a study of beta chain features in type 1 diabetes. Their cognate antigens are unknown. Findings of the study overall: TCRB CDR3s were moderately but significantly shorter in Type 1 diabetes patients in all four CD4+ subsets.

Sequencing targeted expressed TCRB transcripts, as all isolated RNA had been reverse transcribed. Sequencing used immunoSEQ multiplex PCR; TCRdb keeps in-frame clones, though not all of them. The sample contains roughly 280,000 clones, approximately 25% of which appear only once. The material sequenced was naive CD4+ T cells from blood. These receptors were obtained from a woman aged 30 to 39 with type 1 diabetes.

This chain uses TRBV30 with TRBJ1-4; 8 bases line up with TRBD1. Germline V gene lookup returns CDR1 GTSNPN and CDR2 SVGIG (reference sequence). Unmatched junction bases numbered 10, after V lost 8 bases and J lost 8 bases. The CDR3 runs to 13 residues. CDR3 in DNA: TGTGCCGCTTTGACAGGGGTTGGGGAAAAACTGTTTTTT. It codes for CAALTGVGEKLFF.

This clone was counted a few times. The rearrangement joins TRBV5-1 to TRBJ2-7, with D perhaps TRBD2 (6 bases). Germline-derived CDR1 and CDR2 are SGHRS and YFSETQ. The V gene lost 4 bases and the J gene lost 6 bases, with 17 bases spanning the gap. CDR3 length: 14 amino acids. The DNA of the CDR3 is TGCGCCAGCAGCCTACTTCAAGCGGGTGGCGAGCAGTACTTC. This codes for CASSLLQAGGEQYF.

V is TRBV29-1 and J is TRBJ2-3; 10 nucleotides match TRBD2. Germline V gene sequence: CDR1 SQVTM, CDR2 ANQGSEA. This CDR3 is 17 amino acids long. The ends lost 4 bases at V and 1 base at J; junction bases unmatched: 11. The CDR3 region is CSVGGLAGEGGTDTQYF. The CDR3 DNA reads as TGCAGCGTTGGTGGGCTAGCGGGAGAGGGTGGCACAGATACGCAGTATTTT.

The chain recombines TRBV6-5 with TRBJ2-1; 7 nucleotides align to TRBD1. The CDR3 has 15 residues. V lost 2 bases to trimming and J lost 3 bases; unmatched junction nucleotides: 4. CDR1 and CDR2 (germline): MNHEY, SVGAGI. The CDR3: CASSYVPGGYNEQFF. The CDR3 DNA is TGTGCCAGCAGTTACGTGCCAGGGGGCTACAATGAGCAGTTCTTC.

The chain employs TRBV30 and TRBJ2-2; 10 bases are a match to TRBD1. The CDR3 has 16 amino acids. Per germline, CDR1 GTSNPN and CDR2 SVGIG (reference sequence). Trimming removed 5 bases from V and 3 bases from J; junction bases left unmatched: 9. The CDR3 DNA sequence: TGTGCCTGGGGGTTCCGGGACAGGGGATACACCGGGGAGCTGTTTTTT. Residues: CAWGFRDRGYTGELFF.

This clone occurred a few times. V usage is TRBV7-9 and J usage is TRBJ2-1; TRBD2 matches at 15 bases. Germline V CDR1 and CDR2: SEHNR, FQNEAQ (reference sequence). The V and J ends lost 5 bases and 10 bases, in that order; junction bases with no gene match: 6. The CDR3 has 15 amino acids. In nucleotides, the CDR3 is TGTGCCAGCAGCCCAGGACTAGCGGGAGGGGAAGAGCAGTTCTTC. Translating gives CASSPGLAGGEEQFF.

The chain joins TRBV29-1 to TRBJ1-1, with D perhaps TRBD1 (5 bases). In germline, CDR1 is SQVTM, CDR2 ANQGSEA. V was trimmed by 0 bases and J by 8 bases, leaving 19 bases between them. The CDR3 extends over 15 amino acids. CDR3 DNA sequence: TGCAGCGTTGAAGATATGATAAATACAGGAAGAGAAGCTTTCTTT. Its translation: CSVEDMINTGREAFF. Using reference TRBV29-1 and TRBJ1-1 for the parts outside the CDR3, the full variable domain is SAVISQKPSRDICQRGTSLTIQCQVDSQVTMMFWYRQQPGQSLTLIATANQGSEATYESGFVIDKFPISRPNLTFSTLTVSNMSPEDSSIYLCSVEDMINTGREAFFGQGTRLTVV.

V gene TRBV23-1 combines with J gene TRBJ2-7, with TRBD2 as a possible D gene (6 bases). TRBV23-1 is identified as an open reading frame with a role that is uncertain. The CDR3 has 11 amino acids. The germline V and J ends were trimmed by 10 bases and 4 bases, with 11 bases remaining between them. CDR3 region: CATRRGYEQYF. Here the CDR3 DNA reads TGCGCCACCAGGCGGGGATACGAGCAGTACTTC.

This clone has only a few counts. The V and J genes are TRBV4-1 and TRBJ2-1, with 10 positions matching TRBD2. The trim removed 4 bases at V and 2 bases at J, leaving 11 bases unmatched. Germline V lookup: CDR1 MGHRA, CDR2 YSYEKL. The CDR3 extends over 18 amino acids. The CDR3 DNA reads as TGCGCCAGCAGCCGAGGGGGTCCACTAGCGGGGACCTACAATGAGCAGTTCTTC. This gives the protein CASSRGGPLAGTYNEQFF.

V usage is TRBV20-1 and J usage is TRBJ2-3; tentative D call: TRBD1 (6 bases). CDR3 length: 11 residues. CDR1 DFQATT and CDR2 SNEGSKA come from the germline V gene (reference sequence). Trimming cost V 5 bases and J 7 bases, with 10 bases left between them. The CDR3 region has the DNA TGCAGTGCTCTCCAGGGGCATACGCAGTATTTT. Amino acids: CSALQGHTQYF.

This clone was observed a handful of times. The chain recombines TRBV9 with TRBJ2-3; TRBD2 is a possible D gene (5 bases). Germline CDR1 SGDLS, CDR2 YYNGEE. Trimming stripped 4 bases from V and 5 bases from J, with 11 bases between. The CDR3 covers 13 residues. The CDR3 region is CASSPRGGDTQYF. The DNA of the CDR3 is TGTGCCAGCAGCCCCCGGGGTGGAGATACGCAGTATTTT.

The chain links TRBV2 to TRBJ1-2; 8 bases map to TRBD1. From germline, CDR1 is SNHLY and CDR2 FYNNEI. V lost 5 bases and J lost 4; bases outside the gene matches: 3. The CDR3 sequence is 13 residues long. The CDR3 DNA follows: TGTGCCAGCAGTTCGACAGGGGCCTATGGCTACACCTTC. The encoded protein is CASSSTGAYGYTF.

The chain couples TRBV10-3 to TRBJ1-2; the match to TRBD1 covers 9 bases. V shed 5 bases, J shed 8 bases, and the junction held 9 bases outside the gene matches. Germline loops: CDR1 ENHRY, CDR2 SYGVKD. This CDR3 spans 14 amino acids. CDR3 DNA: TGTGCCATCAGTTCCGGGACAGGGCTTCGGGGCTACACCTTC. The encoded protein is CAISSGTGLRGYTF.

This clone was seen a few times. V usage is TRBV29-1 and J usage is TRBJ2-2; 14 bases match TRBD2. V was pared by 4 bases and J by 3 bases, with 4 bases of the junction left unmatched. Germline V gene sequence: CDR1 SQVTM, CDR2 ANQGSEA. The CDR3 length is 16 residues. CDR3: CSVVGTSGSDTGELFF. CDR3 coding DNA: TGCAGCGTTGTCGGGACTAGCGGGAGCGACACCGGGGAGCTGTTTTTT.

This clone showed up just a few times. The chain employs TRBV21-1 and TRBJ2-3; the DNA was not used to check the table's D call, TRBD1. TRBV21-1 is shown as a pseudogene. This CDR3 region has 15 residues. The CDR3 region is CASSSHGTGEDTQYF. CDR3 sequence (DNA): TGTGCCAGCAGCTCGCACGGGACAGGGGAAGATACGCAGTATTTT.

The chain carries TRBV19 and TRBJ1-1, with D hard to call. The CDR3 extends over 13 amino acids. Germline V gives CDR1 LNHDA, CDR2 SQIVND (reference sequence). Trimming took off 9 bases at V and 1 base at J, with 12 bases between the two ends. The CDR3 region is CASHPRGNTEAFF. CDR3 sequence (DNA): TGTGCCAGCCATCCTCGGGGGAACACTGAAGCTTTCTTT.

The V and J genes are TRBV30 and TRBJ1-2; perhaps TRBD1 as D (5 bases). The germline gives CDR1 GTSNPN, CDR2 SVGIG (reference sequence). V was cut by 0 bases and J by 8 bases, with 19 bases left in between. The CDR3 runs 15 residues. The CDR3 spells CAWSVRGRVPRGYTF. The CDR3 bases are TGTGCCTGGAGTGTACGAGGCAGGGTCCCGAGAGGCTACACCTTC.

V is TRBV10-3 and J is TRBJ1-3, with D unresolved. Per the germline V gene, CDR1 is ENHRY and CDR2 is SYGVKD. The CDR3 has 14 residues. V lost 7 bases to trimming and J lost 3 bases, with 13 bases between them. The CDR3 loop reads CAINDIFGGNTIYF. In DNA form, the CDR3 reads TGTGCCATCAACGATATCTTCGGTGGAAACACCATATATTTT.

This sequence joins TRBV9 and TRBJ2-7; 7 nucleotides agree with TRBD2. The CDR3 length is 15 residues. J was trimmed by 3 bases and V by 0 bases; bases with no gene match: 6. CDR1 and CDR2 from the germline V gene are SGDLS and YYNGEE. The CDR3: CASSVGRGSLYEQYF. As DNA, the CDR3 is TGTGCCAGCAGCGTAGGGCGGGGGAGCCTCTACGAGCAGTACTTC. Full variable domain (rest looked up from reference TRBV9 and TRBJ2-7): DSGVTQTPKHLITATGQRVTLRCSPRSGDLSVYWYQQSLDQGLQFLIQYYNGEERAKGNILERFSAQQFPDLHSELNLSSLELGDSALYFCASSVGRGSLYEQYFGPGTRLTVT.

The rearrangement joins TRBV5-1 to TRBJ2-5, with TRBD2 as a possible D gene (6 bases). Germline assignment: CDR1 SGHRS and CDR2 YFSETQ. V lost 0 bases to trimming and J lost 2 bases, with 8 bases between them. The CDR3 spans 14 residues. CDR3 coding DNA: TGCGCCAGCAGCTTGGTGGGGACTCAAGAGACCCAGTACTTC. Translation gives CASSLVGTQETQYF.

V usage is TRBV4-1 and J usage is TRBJ2-5; possibly TRBD1 for D (6 bases). Trimming removed 1 base from V and 2 bases from J, with 11 bases in between. Germline values: CDR1 MGHRA, CDR2 YSYEKL. CDR3 length: 15 residues. The CDR3 DNA is TGCGCCAGCAGCCAAGGTCTCAGGGGACAAGAGACCCAGTACTTC. Its translation is CASSQGLRGQETQYF.

This clone was seen only a few times. The J gene is TRBJ2-5, the V gene TRBV5-4, with 10 bases that match TRBD2. The CDR3 sequence is 14 residues long. Germline trimming cut 7 bases from V and 3 bases from J; bases unmatched to any gene: 6. The germline V gene encodes CDR1 SGHNT and CDR2 YYREEE (reference sequence). The CDR3 sequence: CASRLAGGEETQYF. The CDR3 nucleotides read TGTGCCAGCCGGTTAGCGGGAGGTGAAGAGACCCAGTACTTC.

This clone was observed a few times. The chain uses TRBV4-1 and TRBJ2-6, with D possibly TRBD1 on 5 matching bases. The germline CDR1 and CDR2 sequences are MGHRA and YSYEKL. The CDR3 has 17 residues. V lost 1 base and J 2 bases, leaving 12 bases between the germline ends. CDR3 protein: CASSQAAGSAGANVLTF. CDR3 nucleotides: TGCGCCAGCAGCCAAGCGGCAGGGTCTGCTGGGGCCAACGTCCTGACTTTC.

The gene calls are TRBV29-1 and TRBJ2-6, with unresolved D. CDR3 length equals 12 residues. Trimming cost V 5 bases and J 0 bases, with 2 bases left between them. Germline CDR1 is SQVTM and CDR2 is ANQGSEA. DNA of the CDR3: TGCAGCGTTTACTCTGGGGCCAACGTCCTGACTTTC. This gives the protein CSVYSGANVLTF.

This clone was observed a handful of times. The J gene is TRBJ1-2, the V gene TRBV9; TRBD1 matches 8 bases. Per germline, CDR1 SGDLS and CDR2 YYNGEE. With 3 bases clipped from V and 14 bases from J, the junction kept 15 bases outside the gene matches. The CDR3 runs 14 residues. As DNA, the CDR3 is TGTGCCAGCAGCGACCAGGGACAGGAGCCCTCTAGAACCTTC. Translation: CASSDQGQEPSRTF.

The chain couples TRBV9 to TRBJ2-1; the match to TRBD2 covers 7 bases. The CDR3 has 16 residues. V trimming: 2 bases; J trimming: 5 bases; junction bases outside the gene matches: 10. Germline lookup yields CDR1 SGDLS and CDR2 YYNGEE. Written as DNA, the CDR3 is TGTGCCAGCAGCGTCGTTGCGGCGGGAGTCAACAATGAGCAGTTCTTC. Translation gives CASSVVAAGVNNEQFF.

The rearrangement links TRBV28 to TRBJ2-6; no definite D call. Per the germline V gene, CDR1 is MDHEN and CDR2 is SYDVKM. The length of the CDR3 is 14 residues. V lost 3 bases to trimming and J lost 3 bases, with 6 bases between them. This chain's CDR3 is CASSFSGGANVLTF. The CDR3 DNA reads TGTGCCAGCAGTTTCTCAGGTGGGGCCAACGTCCTGACTTTC.

The chain combines TRBV5-4 with TRBJ2-1; no firm D call. CDR1 is SGHNT, CDR2 YYREEE, per germline (reference sequence). The V end was cut by 0 bases, the J end by 2 bases, with 9 bases between. The length of the CDR3 is 15 residues. CDR3 in amino acids: CASSLDSLAYNEQFF. The CDR3 coding sequence is TGTGCCAGCAGCTTGGACAGTCTCGCCTACAATGAGCAGTTCTTC.

The chain uses TRBV11-2 and TRBJ2-5, with 8 bases fitting TRBD1. Germline V gene data show CDR1 as SGHAT and CDR2 as FQNNGV. V dropped 5 bases and J dropped 2; count of bases not matched to a gene: 7. The CDR3 totals 15 residues. The CDR3 sequence is CASSPRGQGQETQYF. CDR3 nucleotide sequence: TGTGCCAGCAGCCCCAGGGGGCAGGGGCAAGAGACCCAGTACTTC.